This TCR beta chain stems from a study of shared clonotypes between healthy human individuals. Study summary: Donors consisted of a couple of women and three men between 18 and 49.

Genomic DNA from each subset was divided evenly over several immunoSEQ plates. The method was immunoSEQ multiplex PCR; TCRdb's version includes in-frame clones alone and lacks a portion of them. The sample has around 88,000 clones, roughly two thirds seen once. The sample holds one count of this clone. Its cognate antigen is unknown. A far larger clone is a single base away, which makes a read error likely. Each CD8 memory set brought CD45RO+ cells together with CCR7-negative CD45RA+ TemRA cells. Study results and caveats: The study found lower generation probabilities in non-shared clonotypes than in those shared by all four donors.

The CDR3 covers 16 residues. V lost 1 base, J lost 0 bases, and 0 bases stayed unmatched. From germline, CDR1 is SEHNR and CDR2 FQNEAQ (reference sequence). This sequence joins TRBV7-9 and TRBJ2-2, with TRBD1 identical over 9 bases. This TCR derives from a man aged 25 to 45 in good health. Sequenced sample: memory CD8+ T cells sorted from blood. Subset in this sample: CD45RO+ cells pooled with CCR7-negative TemRA cells. CDR3 nucleotide sequence: TGTGCCAGCAGCTTAGGACAGGGGGCGAACACCGGGGAGCTGTTTTTT. This gives the protein CASSLGQGANTGELFF.